Listed here are 32 T cell receptor beta chains from one sample, sequenced in a study of T cell responses to AZD1222 COVID-19 vaccine. Using immunoSEQ multiplex PCR, the repertoire was profiled, and TCRdb retains in-frame clones only, with some absent. Of about 30,000 clones listed, 85% to 90% are singletons. Sequences were derived from peripheral blood, sampled on day 0 of AZD1222 vaccination. These receptors all stem from an adult in good health.

The gene calls are TRBV7-9 and TRBJ2-3; TRBD1 aligns across 7 bases. Germline V gene lookup returns CDR1 SEHNR and CDR2 FQNEAQ (reference sequence). CDR3 length: 13 amino acids. Trimming removed 8 bases from V and 6 bases from J; junction bases left unmatched: 8. CDR3 region: CASGDSPTDTQYF. The CDR3 DNA follows: TGTGCCAGCGGGGACAGCCCGACGGATACGCAGTATTTT.

J is TRBJ2-3 and V is TRBV7-9, with unresolved D. Germline lookup yields CDR1 SEHNR and CDR2 FQNEAQ (reference sequence). The V end lost 1 base, the J end lost 1 base, and 9 bases lay between the germline ends. The CDR3 spans 15 residues. The CDR3 protein is CASSLDGRRTDTQYF. The CDR3 DNA reads TGTGCCAGCAGCTTAGACGGGCGGCGCACAGATACGCAGTATTTT.

This chain connects TRBV18 to TRBJ2-7, with D perhaps TRBD1 or TRBD2 (5 bases each). V was pared by 6 bases and J by 7 bases, with 19 bases between. Per germline, CDR1 KGHSH and CDR2 LQKENI. The CDR3 loop spans 14 amino acids. The CDR3: CASSVSGQFLEQYF. In nucleotides, the CDR3 is TGTGCCAGCTCGGTGAGCGGACAATTTTTGGAGCAGTACTTC. Full variable domain (missing parts from reference TRBV18 and TRBJ2-7): NAGVMQNPRHLVRRRGQEARLRCSPMKGHSHVYWYRQLPEEGLKFMVYLQKENIIDESGMPKERFSAEFPKEGPSILRIQQVVRGDSAAYFCASSVSGQFLEQYFGPGTRLTVT.

The chain has TRBV4-2 and TRBJ1-2, with 7 bases aligning to TRBD1. CDR1 and CDR2 (germline): LGHNA, YNFKEQ. Trimming removed 3 bases from V and 8 bases from J; junction bases left unmatched: 9. The CDR3 sequence is 14 residues long. The CDR3 sequence is CASSQGDSGQGYTF. The DNA for the CDR3 is TGTGCCAGCAGCCAGGGGGACAGTGGTCAGGGCTACACCTTC.

The DNA for the CDR3 is TGTGCCAGCAGCGAGGACGTGGGGAGCAGGATTAATGGCTACACCTTC. This translates into CASSEDVGSRINGYTF. The chain is built from TRBV5-6 and TRBJ1-2; no definite D call. The CDR3 runs to 16 residues. V gave up 4 bases and J gave up 6 bases, with 22 bases separating them. Germline loops: CDR1 SGHDT, CDR2 YYEEEE.

The DNA of the CDR3 is TGTGCCAGCAGCTTAGAGGCGACTAGCGGGAGCTGGGACATTCAGTACTTC. Amino acids: CASSLEATSGSWDIQYF. The chain couples TRBV7-2 to TRBJ2-4; 12 bases agree with TRBD2. This CDR3 region has 17 residues. Germline assignment: CDR1 SGHTA and CDR2 FQGNSA. V shed 1 base, J shed 8 bases, and the junction held 9 bases outside the gene matches. Supplemented by reference TRBV7-2 and TRBJ2-4, the full variable domain reads GAGVSQSPSNKVTEKGKDVELRCDPISGHTALYWYRQSLGQGLEFLIYFQGNSAPDKSGLPSDRFSAERTGGSVSTLTIQRTQQEDSAVYLCASSLEATSGSWDIQYFGAGTRLSVL.

The chain carries TRBV20-1 and TRBJ2-1; no definite D call. Germline-derived CDR1 and CDR2 are DFQATT and SNEGSKA (reference sequence). The CDR3 sequence is 11 residues long. V was cut by 6 bases and J by 4 bases, with 7 bases left in between. CDR3 in amino acids: CSADSYNEQFF. The DNA of the CDR3 is TGCAGTGCCGACTCGTACAATGAGCAGTTCTTC.

The chain carries TRBV7-2 and TRBJ2-5; D uncertain. CDR1 SGHTA and CDR2 FQGNSA come from the germline V gene. The CDR3 runs to 13 residues. The ends were cut back, 5 bases at V and 5 bases at J, with 12 bases in the middle. The CDR3 DNA reads TGTGCCAGCAGCGATACAGTTTTCGAGACCCAGTACTTC. Residues: CASSDTVFETQYF.

The chain joins TRBV27 to TRBJ2-7; 13 bases are shared with TRBD2. The length of the CDR3 is 15 residues. V was clipped by 4 bases and J by 4 bases; unmatched bases: 4. Looked up from germline, CDR1 is MNHEY and CDR2 is SMNVEV (reference sequence). CDR3 in DNA: TGTGCCAGCAGTTCACTAGCGGGAGGGCGGTACGAGCAGTACTTC. Its translation: CASSSLAGGRYEQYF.

A few counts support this clone. This chain connects TRBV12-3 or TRBV12-4 to TRBJ2-5; D gene ambiguous. V lost 6 bases and J 4 bases, leaving 9 bases between the germline ends. This CDR3 is 12 amino acids long. CDR3 sequence: CASRRQGETQYF. For the CDR3, the DNA is TGTGCCAGCAGAAGACAAGGAGAGACCCAGTACTTC.

This rearrangement joins TRBV6-2 or TRBV6-3 to TRBJ2-3, with D perhaps given as TRBD1 or TRBD2 (6 bases each). This CDR3 has 16 residues. The V gene's germline CDR1 is MNHEY and CDR2 SVGEGT. Trimming pared 0 bases from V and 0 bases from J, leaving 10 bases between. CDR3 bases: TGTGCCAGCAGTTACTCGGGGGGCTCAAGCACAGATACGCAGTATTTT. Translated, it gives CASSYSGGSSTDTQYF.

V gene TRBV27 combines with J gene TRBJ1-5, with D tentatively TRBD1 (5 bases). V was shortened by 6 bases and J by 0 bases, with 12 bases between the two germline ends. CDR1 and CDR2 (germline): MNHEY, SMNVEV (reference sequence). The CDR3 sequence is 15 residues long. For the CDR3, the DNA is TGTGCCAGCAGCAGTTCAGGGTATAGCAATCAGCCCCAGCATTTT. It encodes CASSSSGYSNQPQHF.

V and J are TRBV10-1 and TRBJ2-7, with 8 bases aligning to TRBD1. Germline assignment: CDR1 WNHNN and CDR2 SYGVQD (reference sequence). Trimming took 3 bases from V and 7 from J; bases not matched to a gene: 14. This CDR3 has 16 amino acids. CDR3 coding DNA: TGCGCCAGCAGTGAATTCAGCCGGACAGGGCAGGCTGAGCAGTACTTC. This gives the protein CASSEFSRTGQAEQYF.

The chain has TRBV28 and TRBJ1-2; D is unclear. The V gene's germline CDR1 is MDHEN and CDR2 SYDVKM. CDR3 length equals 13 residues. Trimming took 2 bases from V and 8 from J, leaving 12 bases between them. CDR3 nucleotide sequence: TGTGCCAGCAGTTTAATTTCGAGAGACGGCTACACCTTC. It encodes CASSLISRDGYTF.

This chain connects TRBV5-1 to TRBJ1-1; TRBD1 aligns across 12 bases. The V segment lost 0 bases and the J segment 2 bases; nucleotides outside the gene matches: 5. The CDR3 spans 17 residues. In germline, CDR1 is SGHRS, CDR2 YFSETQ. This CDR3 reads CASSLGGTGGPNTEAFF. In DNA form, the CDR3 reads TGCGCCAGCAGCTTGGGAGGGACAGGGGGCCCAAACACTGAAGCTTTCTTT.

The chain recombines TRBV5-1 with TRBJ2-5, with no clear D. From germline, CDR1 is SGHRS and CDR2 YFSETQ. The CDR3 totals 14 residues. Trimming stripped 2 bases from V and 1 base from J, with 9 bases between. The CDR3 here is CASSFSALQETQYF. CDR3 in DNA: TGCGCCAGCAGCTTCTCTGCCCTCCAAGAGACCCAGTACTTC.

In DNA form, the CDR3 reads TGTGCCAGCTGCATCATTGGGTCCTACGAGCAGTACTTC. It is translated as CASCIIGSYEQYF. J is TRBJ2-7 and V is TRBV28; D is ambiguous. CDR3 length: 13 amino acids. Looked up from germline, CDR1 is MDHEN and CDR2 is SYDVKM. Trimming took off 8 bases at V and 1 base at J, with 12 bases between the two ends.

J is TRBJ2-3 and V is TRBV7-8, with no clear D. V lost 4 bases, J lost 0 bases, and 14 bases lay in between. CDR1 is SGHVS, CDR2 FQNEAQ, per germline. The length of the CDR3 is 16 residues. CDR3 coding DNA: TGTGCCAGCAGCTCCCTCGCTGATTTGAGCACAGATACGCAGTATTTT. Protein sequence: CASSSLADLSTDTQYF.

The J gene is TRBJ2-7, the V gene TRBV7-9; a weak D match, TRBD1 (6 bases). This CDR3 is 15 amino acids long. Germline V gene lookup returns CDR1 SEHNR and CDR2 FQNEAQ (reference sequence). V was cut by 6 bases and J by 4 bases, with 19 bases left in between. CDR3 coding DNA: TGTGCCAGCAGTTATGCCGGGACACTAACTTACGAGCAGTACTTC. It is translated as CASSYAGTLTYEQYF.

The chain combines TRBV27 with TRBJ2-7, with 14 nucleotides matching TRBD2. The CDR3 covers 18 residues. The germline CDR1 and CDR2 sequences are MNHEY and SMNVEV (reference sequence). After removal of 6 bases from V and 2 bases from J, the junction contained 12 bases not matched to a gene. CDR3 bases: TGTGCCAGCAGCCCACTCTTGACGGGACTAGCGGGGGCCTACGAGCAGTACTTC. Its protein product is CASSPLLTGLAGAYEQYF.

V and J are TRBV5-1 and TRBJ1-1; D unclear. Germline loops: CDR1 SGHRS, CDR2 YFSETQ. V lost 8 bases to trimming and J lost 4 bases, with 15 bases between them. CDR3 size: 13 residues. CDR3 nucleotides: TGCGCCAGGTTCCGAACTCTTTGCACTGAAGCTTTCTTT. Protein product: CARFRTLCTEAFF.

The chain recombines TRBV7-9 with TRBJ2-3; D call uncertain. The CDR3 spans 13 residues. Trimming stripped 4 bases from V and 6 bases from J, with 11 bases between. Germline lookup yields CDR1 SEHNR and CDR2 FQNEAQ (reference sequence). DNA of the CDR3: TGTGCCAGCAGCTCCTCATCCTACGATACGCAGTATTTT. Its translation is CASSSSSYDTQYF. Looking up the rest from reference TRBV7-9 and TRBJ2-3 gives the full variable domain: DTGVSQNPRHKITKRGQNVTFRCDPISEHNRLYWYRQTLGQGPEFLTYFQNEAQLEKSRLLSDRFSAERPKGSFSTLEIQRTEQGDSAMYLCASSSSSYDTQYFGPGTRLTVL.

DNA of the CDR3: TGTGCCAGCAGCTTGTGGGCAGGGGGTCAAGCTGAGCAGTACTTC. This encodes CASSLWAGGQAEQYF. The chain is built from TRBV5-6 and TRBJ2-7; TRBD1 matches 7 bases. CDR3 length equals 15 residues. Germline V CDR1 and CDR2: SGHDT, YYEEEE. Trimming at V came to 1 base and at J to 7 bases, leaving 11 bases not matched to a gene.

The J gene is TRBJ1-2, the V gene TRBV5-1, with 10 bases aligning to TRBD1. The CDR3 length is 15 residues. Germline lookup yields CDR1 SGHRS and CDR2 YFSETQ. V lost 4 bases to trimming and J lost 5 bases; unmatched junction nucleotides: 8. The CDR3, as DNA: TGCGCCAGCAGCCCCGGGGGGACAGGGGTATATGGCTACACCTTC. It translates to CASSPGGTGVYGYTF.

This rearrangement joins TRBV7-8 to TRBJ2-7, with D possibly being TRBD1 (7 bases). V was pared by 4 bases and J by 3 bases, with 16 bases between. The CDR3 runs 15 residues. The germline V gene has CDR1 SGHVS and CDR2 FQNEAQ. CDR3 in amino acids: CASSSAAGGYYEQYF. In nucleotides, the CDR3 is TGTGCCAGCAGCTCTGCGGCAGGGGGGTACTACGAGCAGTACTTC.

The CDR3 DNA reads TGTGCCAGCAGTGAATCCGGGACTTATAATTCACCCCTCCACTTT. Translated: CASSESGTYNSPLHF. The chain combines TRBV6-1 with TRBJ1-6; the D gene is possibly TRBD1 (5 bases). Trimming shortened V by 2 bases and J by 4 bases, and 9 bases separated the two germline ends. The CDR3 consists of 15 residues. Germline CDR1 and CDR2: MNHNS and SASEGT.

The chain carries TRBV11-2 and TRBJ2-3; the match to TRBD2 covers 9 bases. The CDR3 extends over 17 amino acids. The V gene's germline CDR1 is SGHAT and CDR2 FQNNGV. V shed 5 bases and J 1 base; nucleotides not matched to a gene: 10. CDR3 residues: CASSVPRGGSGTDTQYF. In DNA, the CDR3 is TGTGCCAGCAGCGTACCGCGGGGGGGGAGTGGCACAGATACGCAGTATTTT.

This clone was detected only a few times. The CDR3 spells CASSLAGQGANSPLHF. The CDR3 region has the DNA TGTGCCAGCAGCTTAGCCGGACAGGGGGCCAATTCACCCCTCCACTTT. V gene TRBV7-6 combines with J gene TRBJ1-6, with 11 bases lining up with TRBD1. V trimming: 0 bases; J trimming: 7 bases; junction bases outside the gene matches: 2. Germline CDR1 SGHVS, CDR2 FNYEAQ. The CDR3 has 16 amino acids.

V is TRBV14 and J is TRBJ1-1, with D possibly matching TRBD1 (6 bases). Germline lookup yields CDR1 SGHDN and CDR2 FVKESK. CDR3 length: 12 residues. V was clipped by 5 bases and J by 11 bases, with 15 bases between them. DNA for the CDR3: TGTGCCAGCAGCGCACAGGGTGTGGTTGCTTTCTTT. Translation gives CASSAQGVVAFF. The entire variable domain, with the rest obtained from reference TRBV14 and TRBJ1-1, is as follows: EAGVTQFPSHSVIEKGQTVTLRCDPISGHDNLYWYRRVMGKEIKFLLHFVKESKQDESGMPNNRFLAERTGGTYSTLKVQPAELEDSGVYFCASSAQGVVAFFGQGTRLTVV.

This clone came up a few times. The chain has TRBV19 and TRBJ2-3; the D is unclear. Deletions cut 3 bases from V and 0 bases from J, with 10 bases between. The germline V gene has CDR1 LNHDA and CDR2 SQIVND (reference sequence). CDR3 length equals 15 residues. The CDR3 here is CASSISPASTDTQYF. The DNA for the CDR3 is TGTGCCAGTAGTATCAGTCCGGCGAGCACAGATACGCAGTATTTT.

This clone was detected a few times. The chain links TRBV9 to TRBJ2-7; D is possibly TRBD1 or TRBD2 (5 bases each). The germline gives CDR1 SGDLS, CDR2 YYNGEE. V was shortened by 1 base and J by 10 bases, with 15 bases between the two germline ends. The CDR3 runs to 13 residues. CDR3: CASSVLARDPQYF. The CDR3 DNA reads as TGTGCCAGCAGCGTATTAGCCCGGGACCCACAGTACTTC.

This chain uses TRBV10-1 with TRBJ2-5; 10 bases match TRBD2. Trimming cost V 6 bases and J 6 bases; bases outside gene matches: 10. CDR1 and CDR2 from the germline V gene are WNHNN and SYGVQD (reference sequence). This CDR3 comprises 15 residues. In DNA form, the CDR3 reads TGCGCCAGCAGGATAGGAGCGGGAGGGCCGAAGACCCAGTACTTC. This gives the protein CASRIGAGGPKTQYF.